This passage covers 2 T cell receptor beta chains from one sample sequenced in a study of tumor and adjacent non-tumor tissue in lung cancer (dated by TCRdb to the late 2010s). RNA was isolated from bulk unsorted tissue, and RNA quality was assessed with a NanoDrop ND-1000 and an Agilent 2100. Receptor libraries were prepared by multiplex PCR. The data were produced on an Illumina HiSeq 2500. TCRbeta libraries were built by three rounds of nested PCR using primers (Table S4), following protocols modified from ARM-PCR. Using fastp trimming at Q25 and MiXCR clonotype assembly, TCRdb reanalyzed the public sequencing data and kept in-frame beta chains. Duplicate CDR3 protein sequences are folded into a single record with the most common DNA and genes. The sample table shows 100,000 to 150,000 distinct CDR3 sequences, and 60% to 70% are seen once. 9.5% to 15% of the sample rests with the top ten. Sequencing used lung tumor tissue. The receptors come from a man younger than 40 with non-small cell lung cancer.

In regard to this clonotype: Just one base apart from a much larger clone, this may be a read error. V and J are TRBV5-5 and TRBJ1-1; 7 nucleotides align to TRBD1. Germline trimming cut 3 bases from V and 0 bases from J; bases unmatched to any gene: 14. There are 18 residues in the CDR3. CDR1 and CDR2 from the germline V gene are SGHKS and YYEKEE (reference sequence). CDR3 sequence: CASSWDAMDRSMNTEAFF. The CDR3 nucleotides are TGTGCCAGCAGCTGGGACGCAATGGACAGGTCCATGAACACTGAAGCTTTCTTT.

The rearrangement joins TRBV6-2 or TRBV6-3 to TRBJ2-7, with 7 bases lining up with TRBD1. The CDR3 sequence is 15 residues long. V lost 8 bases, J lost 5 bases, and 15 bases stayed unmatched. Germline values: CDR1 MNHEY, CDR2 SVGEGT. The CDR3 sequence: CASLIGGLPGHEQYF. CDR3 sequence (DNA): TGTGCCAGCCTAATAGGGGGCCTCCCAGGCCACGAGCAGTACTTC.